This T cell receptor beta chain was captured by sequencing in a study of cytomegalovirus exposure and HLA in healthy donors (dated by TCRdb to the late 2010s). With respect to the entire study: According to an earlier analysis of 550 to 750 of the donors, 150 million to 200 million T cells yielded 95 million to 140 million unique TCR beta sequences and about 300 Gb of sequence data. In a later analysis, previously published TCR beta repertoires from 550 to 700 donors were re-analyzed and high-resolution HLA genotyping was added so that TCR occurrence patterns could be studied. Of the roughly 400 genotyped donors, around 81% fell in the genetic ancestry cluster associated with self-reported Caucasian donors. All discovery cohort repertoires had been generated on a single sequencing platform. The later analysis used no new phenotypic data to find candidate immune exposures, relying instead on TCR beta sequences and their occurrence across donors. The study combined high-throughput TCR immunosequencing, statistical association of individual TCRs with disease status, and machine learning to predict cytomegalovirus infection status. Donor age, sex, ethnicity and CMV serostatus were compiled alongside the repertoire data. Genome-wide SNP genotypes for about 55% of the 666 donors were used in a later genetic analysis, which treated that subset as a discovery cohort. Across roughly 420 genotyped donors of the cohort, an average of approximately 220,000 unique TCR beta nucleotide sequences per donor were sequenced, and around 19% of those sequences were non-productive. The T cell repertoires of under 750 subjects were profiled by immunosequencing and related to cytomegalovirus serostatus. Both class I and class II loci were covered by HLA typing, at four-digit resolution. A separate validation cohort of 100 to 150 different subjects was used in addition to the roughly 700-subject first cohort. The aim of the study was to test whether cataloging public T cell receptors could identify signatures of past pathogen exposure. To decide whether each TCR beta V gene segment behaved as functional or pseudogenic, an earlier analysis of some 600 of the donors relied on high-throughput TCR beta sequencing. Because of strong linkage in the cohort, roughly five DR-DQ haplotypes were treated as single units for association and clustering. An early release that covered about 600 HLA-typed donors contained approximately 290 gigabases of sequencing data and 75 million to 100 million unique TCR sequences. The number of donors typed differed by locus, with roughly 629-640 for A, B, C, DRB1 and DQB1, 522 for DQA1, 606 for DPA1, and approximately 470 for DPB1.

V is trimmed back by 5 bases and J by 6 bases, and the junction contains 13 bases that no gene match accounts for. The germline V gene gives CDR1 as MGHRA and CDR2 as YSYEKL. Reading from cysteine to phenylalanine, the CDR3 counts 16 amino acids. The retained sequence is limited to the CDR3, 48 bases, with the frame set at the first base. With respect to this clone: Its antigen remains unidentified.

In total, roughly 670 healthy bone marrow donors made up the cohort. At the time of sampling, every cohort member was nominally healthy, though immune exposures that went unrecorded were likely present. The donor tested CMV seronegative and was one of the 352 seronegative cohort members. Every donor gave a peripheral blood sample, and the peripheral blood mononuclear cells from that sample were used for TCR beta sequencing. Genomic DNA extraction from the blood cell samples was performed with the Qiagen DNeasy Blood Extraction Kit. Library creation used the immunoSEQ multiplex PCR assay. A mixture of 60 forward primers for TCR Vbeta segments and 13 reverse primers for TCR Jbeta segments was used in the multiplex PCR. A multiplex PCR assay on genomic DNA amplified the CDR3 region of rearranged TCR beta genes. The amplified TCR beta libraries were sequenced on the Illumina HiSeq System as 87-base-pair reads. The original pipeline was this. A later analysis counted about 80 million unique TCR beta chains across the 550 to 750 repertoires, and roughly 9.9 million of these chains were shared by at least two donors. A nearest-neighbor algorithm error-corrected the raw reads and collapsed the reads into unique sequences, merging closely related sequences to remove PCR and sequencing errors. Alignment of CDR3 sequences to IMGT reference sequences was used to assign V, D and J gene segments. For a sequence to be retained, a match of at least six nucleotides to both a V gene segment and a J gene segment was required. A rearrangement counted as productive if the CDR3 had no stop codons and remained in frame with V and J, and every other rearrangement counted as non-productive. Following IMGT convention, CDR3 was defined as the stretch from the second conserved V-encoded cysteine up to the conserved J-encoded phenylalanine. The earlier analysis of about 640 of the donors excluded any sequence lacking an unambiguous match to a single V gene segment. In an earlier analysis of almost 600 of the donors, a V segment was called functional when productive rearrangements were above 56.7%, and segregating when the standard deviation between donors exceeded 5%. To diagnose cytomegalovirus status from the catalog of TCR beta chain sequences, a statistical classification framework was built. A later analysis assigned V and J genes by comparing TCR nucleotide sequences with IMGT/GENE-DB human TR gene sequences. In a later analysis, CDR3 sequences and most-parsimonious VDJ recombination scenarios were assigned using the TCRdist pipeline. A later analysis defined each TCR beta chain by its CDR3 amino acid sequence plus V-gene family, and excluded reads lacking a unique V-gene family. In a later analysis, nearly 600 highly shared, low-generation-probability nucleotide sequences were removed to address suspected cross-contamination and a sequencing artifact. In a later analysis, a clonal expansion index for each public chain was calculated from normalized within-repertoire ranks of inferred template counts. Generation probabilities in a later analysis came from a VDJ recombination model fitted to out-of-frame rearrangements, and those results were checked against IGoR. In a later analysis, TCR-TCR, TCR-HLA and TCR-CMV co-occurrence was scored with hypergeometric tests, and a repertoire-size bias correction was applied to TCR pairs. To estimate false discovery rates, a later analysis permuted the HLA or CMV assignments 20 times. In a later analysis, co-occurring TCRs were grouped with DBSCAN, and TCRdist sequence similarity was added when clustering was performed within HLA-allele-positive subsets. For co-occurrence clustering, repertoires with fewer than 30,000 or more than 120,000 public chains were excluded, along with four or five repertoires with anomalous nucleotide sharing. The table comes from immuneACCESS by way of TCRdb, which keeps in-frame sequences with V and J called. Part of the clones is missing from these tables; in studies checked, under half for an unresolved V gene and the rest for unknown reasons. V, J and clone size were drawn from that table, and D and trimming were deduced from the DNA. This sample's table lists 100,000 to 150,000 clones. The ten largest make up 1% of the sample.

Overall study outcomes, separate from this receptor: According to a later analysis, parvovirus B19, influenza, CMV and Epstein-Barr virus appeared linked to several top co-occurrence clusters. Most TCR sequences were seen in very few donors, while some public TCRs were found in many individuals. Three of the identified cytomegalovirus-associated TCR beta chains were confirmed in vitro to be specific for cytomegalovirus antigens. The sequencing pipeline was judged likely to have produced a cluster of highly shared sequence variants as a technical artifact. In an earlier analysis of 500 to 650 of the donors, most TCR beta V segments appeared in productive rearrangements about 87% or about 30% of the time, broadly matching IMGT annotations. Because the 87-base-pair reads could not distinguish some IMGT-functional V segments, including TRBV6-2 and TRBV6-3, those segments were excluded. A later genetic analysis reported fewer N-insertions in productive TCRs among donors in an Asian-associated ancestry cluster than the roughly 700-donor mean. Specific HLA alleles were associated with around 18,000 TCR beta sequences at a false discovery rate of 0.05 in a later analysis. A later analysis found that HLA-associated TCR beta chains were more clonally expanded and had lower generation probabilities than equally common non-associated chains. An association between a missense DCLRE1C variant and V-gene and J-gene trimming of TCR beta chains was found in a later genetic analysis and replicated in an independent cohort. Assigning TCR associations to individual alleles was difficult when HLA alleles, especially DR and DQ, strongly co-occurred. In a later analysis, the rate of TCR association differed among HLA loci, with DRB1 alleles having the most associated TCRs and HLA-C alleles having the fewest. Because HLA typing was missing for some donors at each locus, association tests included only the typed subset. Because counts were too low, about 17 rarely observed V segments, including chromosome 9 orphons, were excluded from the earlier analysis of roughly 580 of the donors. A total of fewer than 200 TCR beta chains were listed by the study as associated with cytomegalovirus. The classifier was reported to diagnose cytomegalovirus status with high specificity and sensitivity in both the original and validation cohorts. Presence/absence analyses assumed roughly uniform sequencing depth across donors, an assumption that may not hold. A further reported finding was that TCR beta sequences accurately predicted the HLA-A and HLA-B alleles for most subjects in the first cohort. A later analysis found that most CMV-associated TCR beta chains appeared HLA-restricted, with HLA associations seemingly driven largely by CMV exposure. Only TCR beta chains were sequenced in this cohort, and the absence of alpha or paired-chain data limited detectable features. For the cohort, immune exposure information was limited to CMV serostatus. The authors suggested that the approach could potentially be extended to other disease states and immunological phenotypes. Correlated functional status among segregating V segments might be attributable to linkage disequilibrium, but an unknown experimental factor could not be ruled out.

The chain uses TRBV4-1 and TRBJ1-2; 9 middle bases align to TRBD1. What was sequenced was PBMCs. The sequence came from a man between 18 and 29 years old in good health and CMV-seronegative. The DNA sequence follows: TGCGCCAGCAGCACAAGCAGGACAGGGGATCGGGATGGCTACACCTTC. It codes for CASSTSRTGDRDGYTF.